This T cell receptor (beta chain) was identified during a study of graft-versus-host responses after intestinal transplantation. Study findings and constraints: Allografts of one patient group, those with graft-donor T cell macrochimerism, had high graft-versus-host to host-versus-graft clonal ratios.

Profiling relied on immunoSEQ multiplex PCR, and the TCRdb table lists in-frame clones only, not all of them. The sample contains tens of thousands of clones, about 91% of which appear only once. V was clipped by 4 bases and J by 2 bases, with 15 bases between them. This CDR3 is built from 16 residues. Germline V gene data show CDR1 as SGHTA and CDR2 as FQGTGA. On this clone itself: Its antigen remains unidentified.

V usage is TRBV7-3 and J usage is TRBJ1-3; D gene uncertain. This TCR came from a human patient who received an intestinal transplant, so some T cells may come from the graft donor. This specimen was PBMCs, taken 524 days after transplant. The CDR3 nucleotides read TGTGCCAGCAGCTCGCTGGGGTCTCCCACTGGAAACACCATATATTTT. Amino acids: CASSSLGSPTGNTIYF.